Listed below are T cell receptor beta chains from one sample, sequenced in a study of T cell clones after liver transplantation. The assay was immunoSEQ multiplex PCR, and TCRdb's table has in-frame clones only and misses some. This sample has some 23,000 clones, with approximately 71% found just once. This sample comprised CD4+ T cells from blood, obtained before liver transplant. These TCRs come from a human donor who received a liver transplant. CDR3s include the opening cysteine and the closing phenylalanine or tryptophan. Fields, in order: D gene, V gene, clone size, J gene, CDR3 protein. The D gene is left open where the match is weak. Size is stated for part of the rows, as once, few or many counts, or as a class when the clone is expanded.

d_gene: .; v_gene: TRBV6-1; abundance: few; j_gene: TRBJ1-1; CDR3aa: CASSEGGLNTEAFF
d_gene: TRBD1; v_gene: TRBV5-4; abundance: .; j_gene: TRBJ1-1; CDR3aa: CASSQIQGTEAFF
d_gene: TRBD1; v_gene: TRBV5-1; abundance: few; j_gene: TRBJ1-1; CDR3aa: CASSLTGTGNTEAFF
d_gene: .; v_gene: TRBV5-1; abundance: .; j_gene: TRBJ1-1; CDR3aa: CASSLRLHTEAFF
d_gene: TRBD1; v_gene: TRBV19; abundance: few; j_gene: TRBJ1-4; CDR3aa: CASSSGRGREKLFF
d_gene: .; v_gene: TRBV28; abundance: .; j_gene: TRBJ1-1; CDR3aa: CASSLRHPPEAFF
d_gene: TRBD2; v_gene: TRBV11-3; abundance: .; j_gene: TRBJ2-1; CDR3aa: CASSLGAGGHSNNEQFF
d_gene: .; v_gene: TRBV5-1; abundance: .; j_gene: TRBJ2-5; CDR3aa: CASSYSGLRETQYF
d_gene: TRBD2; v_gene: TRBV15; abundance: .; j_gene: TRBJ2-3; CDR3aa: CATSRDRSSGGDTQYF
d_gene: .; v_gene: TRBV6-5; abundance: .; j_gene: TRBJ1-4; CDR3aa: CASSPAGATNEKLFF
d_gene: .; v_gene: TRBV5-6; abundance: .; j_gene: TRBJ2-6; CDR3aa: CASSLGGYSGANVLTF
d_gene: .; v_gene: TRBV2; abundance: .; j_gene: TRBJ1-1; CDR3aa: CASTSIRMNTEAFF
d_gene: TRBD1; v_gene: TRBV11-3; abundance: medium-sized; j_gene: TRBJ1-2; CDR3aa: CASSRSPSGQGPPSYGYTF
d_gene: .; v_gene: TRBV5-1; abundance: few; j_gene: TRBJ2-6; CDR3aa: CASSSMGPLSGANVLTF
d_gene: TRBD1; v_gene: TRBV19; abundance: .; j_gene: TRBJ1-5; CDR3aa: CASKIRQGESSPINQPQHF
d_gene: TRBD2; v_gene: TRBV27; abundance: .; j_gene: TRBJ2-1; CDR3aa: CASRLGLAGGNEQFF
d_gene: .; v_gene: TRBV30; abundance: once; j_gene: TRBJ1-4; CDR3aa: CAWSVSGSEKLFF
d_gene: .; v_gene: TRBV6-5; abundance: .; j_gene: TRBJ2-3; CDR3aa: CASSELRGVTDTQYF
d_gene: TRBD1; v_gene: TRBV30; abundance: .; j_gene: TRBJ2-5; CDR3aa: CAWSARYRDRGRRETQYF
d_gene: .; v_gene: TRBV20-1; abundance: .; j_gene: TRBJ2-1; CDR3aa: CSVLGDNEQFF
d_gene: TRBD2; v_gene: TRBV19; abundance: .; j_gene: TRBJ2-1; CDR3aa: CASSIGESGRAWADGYNEQFF
d_gene: TRBD2; v_gene: TRBV30; abundance: .; j_gene: TRBJ2-4; CDR3aa: CAWTTGGQGSVIQYF
d_gene: .; v_gene: TRBV6-5; abundance: .; j_gene: TRBJ1-2; CDR3aa: CASRKPGGLYGYTF
d_gene: .; v_gene: TRBV18; abundance: .; j_gene: TRBJ2-1; CDR3aa: CASSLPNTNEQFF
d_gene: .; v_gene: TRBV14; abundance: .; j_gene: TRBJ2-3; CDR3aa: CASKGGTDTQYF
d_gene: .; v_gene: TRBV28; abundance: .; j_gene: TRBJ2-3; CDR3aa: CASGGYVPDTQYF
d_gene: .; v_gene: TRBV9; abundance: .; j_gene: TRBJ2-3; CDR3aa: CASSVGVASTDTQYF
d_gene: TRBD1; v_gene: TRBV30; abundance: .; j_gene: TRBJ1-4; CDR3aa: CAWSQQGGNEKLFF
d_gene: .; v_gene: TRBV7-8; abundance: .; j_gene: TRBJ1-5; CDR3aa: CASSLYRDGTQPQHF
d_gene: .; v_gene: TRBV2; abundance: .; j_gene: TRBJ1-3; CDR3aa: CASSAEGNTIYF
d_gene: TRBD1; v_gene: TRBV7-9; abundance: .; j_gene: TRBJ2-7; CDR3aa: CASSWGDRGTYEQYF
d_gene: .; v_gene: TRBV30; abundance: few; j_gene: TRBJ2-7; CDR3aa: CAWSSMDNYEQYF
d_gene: .; v_gene: TRBV30; abundance: .; j_gene: TRBJ2-5; CDR3aa: CAWNLWETQYF
d_gene: .; v_gene: TRBV9; abundance: .; j_gene: TRBJ1-2; CDR3aa: CASSVGTPGGYGYTF
d_gene: .; v_gene: TRBV28; abundance: .; j_gene: TRBJ1-2; CDR3aa: CASSLGSYGYTF
d_gene: TRBD1; v_gene: TRBV28; abundance: .; j_gene: TRBJ1-4; CDR3aa: CASSFGDRRGEKLFF
d_gene: .; v_gene: TRBV5-1; abundance: few; j_gene: TRBJ1-2; CDR3aa: CASSSRTGGGYTF
d_gene: .; v_gene: TRBV11-2; abundance: .; j_gene: TRBJ2-3; CDR3aa: CASSLLVGGETDTQYF
d_gene: TRBD1; v_gene: TRBV5-4; abundance: .; j_gene: TRBJ1-4; CDR3aa: CASSGGSGTANEKLFF
d_gene: .; v_gene: TRBV5-6; abundance: .; j_gene: TRBJ2-5; CDR3aa: CASSYGPQPSETQYF
d_gene: TRBD1; v_gene: TRBV30; abundance: once; j_gene: TRBJ2-3; CDR3aa: CACRDRGTDTQYF
d_gene: .; v_gene: TRBV18; abundance: .; j_gene: TRBJ2-2; CDR3aa: CASSPPSGLAGRDTGELFF
d_gene: TRBD2; v_gene: TRBV9; abundance: .; j_gene: TRBJ2-3; CDR3aa: CASPILAAITDTQYF
d_gene: .; v_gene: TRBV11-3; abundance: once; j_gene: TRBJ2-5; CDR3aa: CASTRRIQETQYF
d_gene: .; v_gene: TRBV30; abundance: few; j_gene: TRBJ2-3; CDR3aa: CAWSPAASTDTQYF
d_gene: .; v_gene: TRBV10-1; abundance: .; j_gene: TRBJ1-4; CDR3aa: CASSVARDDEKLFF
d_gene: .; v_gene: TRBV30; abundance: .; j_gene: TRBJ2-7; CDR3aa: CAWSGGGNEQYF
d_gene: .; v_gene: TRBV20-1; abundance: .; j_gene: TRBJ1-4; CDR3aa: CSARYFEKLFF
d_gene: TRBD1; v_gene: TRBV7-9; abundance: .; j_gene: TRBJ1-1; CDR3aa: CASSLGQAGAFF
d_gene: TRBD1; v_gene: TRBV19; abundance: .; j_gene: TRBJ2-3; CDR3aa: CASSTGVRGTDTQYF
d_gene: .; v_gene: TRBV5-4; abundance: .; j_gene: TRBJ2-5; CDR3aa: CASSLPQETQYF
d_gene: .; v_gene: TRBV7-9; abundance: few; j_gene: TRBJ2-7; CDR3aa: CASSPGTAQYF
d_gene: TRBD2; v_gene: TRBV5-8; abundance: .; j_gene: TRBJ2-2; CDR3aa: CASSLLGLAGVPANTGELFF
d_gene: .; v_gene: TRBV10-3; abundance: .; j_gene: TRBJ2-2; CDR3aa: CALRDQNTGELFF
d_gene: .; v_gene: TRBV7-2; abundance: .; j_gene: TRBJ2-3; CDR3aa: CASKGVQKSDTQYF
d_gene: TRBD2; v_gene: TRBV5-5; abundance: .; j_gene: TRBJ2-1; CDR3aa: CASSLGAGAFADEQFF
d_gene: .; v_gene: TRBV7-9; abundance: few; j_gene: TRBJ2-1; CDR3aa: CASSEHNEQFF
d_gene: .; v_gene: TRBV29-1; abundance: .; j_gene: TRBJ1-2; CDR3aa: CSGATGNYGYTF
d_gene: .; v_gene: TRBV30; abundance: .; j_gene: TRBJ1-2; CDR3aa: CAWSVRSWDRLGYTF